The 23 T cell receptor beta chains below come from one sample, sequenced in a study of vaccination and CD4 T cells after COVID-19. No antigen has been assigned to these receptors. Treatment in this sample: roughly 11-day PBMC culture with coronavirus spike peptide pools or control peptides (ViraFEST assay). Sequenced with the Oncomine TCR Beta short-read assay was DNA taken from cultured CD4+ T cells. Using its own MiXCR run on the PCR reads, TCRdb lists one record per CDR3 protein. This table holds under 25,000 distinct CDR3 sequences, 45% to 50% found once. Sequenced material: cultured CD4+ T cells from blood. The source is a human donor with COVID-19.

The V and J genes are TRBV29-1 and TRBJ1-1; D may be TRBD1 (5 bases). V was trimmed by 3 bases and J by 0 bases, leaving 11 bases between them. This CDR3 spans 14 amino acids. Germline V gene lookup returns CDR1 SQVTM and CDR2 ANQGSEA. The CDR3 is CSVERTGVNTEAFF. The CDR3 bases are TGCAGCGTTGAGAGAACAGGAGTGAACACTGAAGCTTTCTTT.

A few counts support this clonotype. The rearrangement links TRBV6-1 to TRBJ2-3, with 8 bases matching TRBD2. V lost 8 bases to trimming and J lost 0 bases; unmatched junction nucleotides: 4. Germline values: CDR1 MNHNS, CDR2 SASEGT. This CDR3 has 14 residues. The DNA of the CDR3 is TGTGCCAGCCGCGCGGGGGGCAGCACAGATACGCAGTATTTT. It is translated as CASRAGGSTDTQYF.

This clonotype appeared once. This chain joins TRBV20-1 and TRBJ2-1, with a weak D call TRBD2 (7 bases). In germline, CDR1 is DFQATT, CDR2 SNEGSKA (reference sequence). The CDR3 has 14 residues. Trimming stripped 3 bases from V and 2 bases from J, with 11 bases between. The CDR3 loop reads CSARRGGAYNEQFF. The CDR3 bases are TGCAGTGCTAGGCGAGGGGGGGCCTACAATGAGCAGTTCTTC.

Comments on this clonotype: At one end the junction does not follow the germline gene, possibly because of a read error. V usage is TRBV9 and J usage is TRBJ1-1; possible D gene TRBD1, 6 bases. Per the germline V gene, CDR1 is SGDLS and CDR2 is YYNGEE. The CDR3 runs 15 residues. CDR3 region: CTSSVQTGHSTEAFF. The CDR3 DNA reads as TGTACCAGCAGCGTCCAGACAGGTCACAGCACTGAAGCTTTCTTT.

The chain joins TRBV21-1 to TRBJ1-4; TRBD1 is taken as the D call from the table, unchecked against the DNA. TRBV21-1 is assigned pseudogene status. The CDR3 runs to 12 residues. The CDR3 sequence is CASRTGGEKLFF. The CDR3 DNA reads TGTGCCAGCAGGACAGGGGGCGAAAAACTGTTTTTT.

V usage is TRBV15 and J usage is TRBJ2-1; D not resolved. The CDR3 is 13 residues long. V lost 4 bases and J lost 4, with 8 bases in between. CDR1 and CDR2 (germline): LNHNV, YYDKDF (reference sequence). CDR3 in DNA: TGTGCCACCAGCAACGGGCCGTACAATGAGCAGTTCTTC. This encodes CATSNGPYNEQFF.

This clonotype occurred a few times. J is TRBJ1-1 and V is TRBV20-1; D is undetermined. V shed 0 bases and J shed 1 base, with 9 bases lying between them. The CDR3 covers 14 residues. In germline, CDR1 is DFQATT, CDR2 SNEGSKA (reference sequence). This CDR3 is CSARESGKNTEAFF. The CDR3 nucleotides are TGCAGTGCTAGAGAGAGTGGGAAGAACACTGAAGCTTTCTTT.

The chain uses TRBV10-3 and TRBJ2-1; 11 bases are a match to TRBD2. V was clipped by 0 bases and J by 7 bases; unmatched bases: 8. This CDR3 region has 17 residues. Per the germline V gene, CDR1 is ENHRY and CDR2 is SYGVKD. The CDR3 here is CAISESIAGGRENEQFF. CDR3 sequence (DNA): TGTGCCATCAGTGAGTCTATAGCGGGGGGGCGTGAAAATGAGCAGTTCTTC.

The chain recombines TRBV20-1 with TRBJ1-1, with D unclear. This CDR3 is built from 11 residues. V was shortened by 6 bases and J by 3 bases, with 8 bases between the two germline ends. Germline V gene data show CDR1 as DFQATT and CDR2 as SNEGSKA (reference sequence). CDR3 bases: TGCAGTGCCCCTTTGGACACTGAAGCTTTCTTT. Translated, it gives CSAPLDTEAFF.

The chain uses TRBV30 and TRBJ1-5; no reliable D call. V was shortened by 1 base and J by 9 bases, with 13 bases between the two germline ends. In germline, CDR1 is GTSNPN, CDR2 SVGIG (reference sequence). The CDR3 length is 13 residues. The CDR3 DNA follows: TGTGCCTGGAGTGAGGACGATCGGGGGCCCCAGCATTTT. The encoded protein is CAWSEDDRGPQHF. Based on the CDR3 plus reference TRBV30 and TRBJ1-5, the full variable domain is SQTIHQWPATLVQPVGSPLSLECTVEGTSNPNLYWYRQAAGRGLQLLFYSVGIGQISSEVPQNLSASRPQDRQFILSSKKLLLSDSGFYLCAWSEDDRGPQHFGDGTRLSIL.

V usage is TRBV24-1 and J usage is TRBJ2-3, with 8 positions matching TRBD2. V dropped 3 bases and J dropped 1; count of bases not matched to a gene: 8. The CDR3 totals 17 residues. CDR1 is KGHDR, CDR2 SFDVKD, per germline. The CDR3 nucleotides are TGTGCCACCAGTGATCCGTCGCCGGGGGGGGGCACAGATACGCAGTATTTT. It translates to CATSDPSPGGGTDTQYF.

CDR3 DNA: TGTGCCAGCAGCCCTCGGCGGGGGGCACCTTCCGGAAACACCATATATTTT. Translating gives CASSPRRGAPSGNTIYF. The chain recombines TRBV7-2 with TRBJ1-3, with D possibly TRBD1 on 6 matching bases. CDR1 is SGHTA and CDR2 is FQGNSA in the germline V gene. The CDR3 totals 17 residues. With 5 bases removed from V and 4 bases from J, the gap between germline ends came to 21 bases.

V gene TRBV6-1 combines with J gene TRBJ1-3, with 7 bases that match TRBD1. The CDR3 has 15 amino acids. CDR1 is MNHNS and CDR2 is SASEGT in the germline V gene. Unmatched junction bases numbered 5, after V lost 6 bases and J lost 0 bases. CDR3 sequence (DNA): TGTGCCAGCAGGGTGGGACAGCTCTCTGGAAACACCATATATTTT. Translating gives CASRVGQLSGNTIYF.

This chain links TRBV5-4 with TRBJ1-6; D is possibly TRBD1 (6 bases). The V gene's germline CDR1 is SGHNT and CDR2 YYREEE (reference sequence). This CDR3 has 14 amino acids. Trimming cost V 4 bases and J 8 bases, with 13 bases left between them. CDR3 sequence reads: CASSPTGSDSPLHF. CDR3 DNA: TGTGCCAGCAGCCCTACAGGGTCGGATTCACCCCTCCACTTT.

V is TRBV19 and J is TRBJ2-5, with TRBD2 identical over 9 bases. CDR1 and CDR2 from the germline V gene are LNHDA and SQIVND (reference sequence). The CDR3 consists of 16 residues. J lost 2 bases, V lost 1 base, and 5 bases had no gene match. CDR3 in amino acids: CASSIGGLAGQETQYF. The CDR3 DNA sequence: TGTGCCAGTAGTATAGGCGGCCTAGCGGGGCAAGAGACCCAGTACTTC.

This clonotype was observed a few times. This CDR3 is CASSEGRGSYEQYF. CDR3 sequence (DNA): TGTGCCAGCAGTGAAGGGCGGGGGTCCTACGAGCAGTACTTC. The chain combines TRBV2 with TRBJ2-7; 7 bases map to TRBD2. The CDR3 covers 14 residues. Looked up from germline, CDR1 is SNHLY and CDR2 is FYNNEI. V lost 1 base, J lost 1 base, and 1 base stayed unmatched.

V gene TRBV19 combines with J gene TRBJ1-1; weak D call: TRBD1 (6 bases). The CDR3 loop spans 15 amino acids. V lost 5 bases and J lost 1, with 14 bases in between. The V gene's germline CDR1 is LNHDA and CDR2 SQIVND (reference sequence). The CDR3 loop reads CASSGGGRKNTEAFF. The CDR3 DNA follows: TGTGCCAGTAGTGGGGGGGGGCGAAAGAACACTGAAGCTTTCTTT.

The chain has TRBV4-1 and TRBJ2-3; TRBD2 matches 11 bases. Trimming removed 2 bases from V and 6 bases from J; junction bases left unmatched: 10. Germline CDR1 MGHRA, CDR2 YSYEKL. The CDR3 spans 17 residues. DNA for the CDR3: TGCGCCAGCAGCCAACTCCTAGCGGGGGGCAGCCAGGATACGCAGTATTTT. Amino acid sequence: CASSQLLAGGSQDTQYF.

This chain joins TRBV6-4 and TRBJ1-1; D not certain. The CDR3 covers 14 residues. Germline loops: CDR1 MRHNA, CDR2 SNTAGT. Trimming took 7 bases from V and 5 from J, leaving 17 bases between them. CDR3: CASKSEELGTEAFF. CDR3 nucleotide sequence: TGTGCCAGCAAGTCAGAAGAGCTTGGGACTGAAGCTTTCTTT.

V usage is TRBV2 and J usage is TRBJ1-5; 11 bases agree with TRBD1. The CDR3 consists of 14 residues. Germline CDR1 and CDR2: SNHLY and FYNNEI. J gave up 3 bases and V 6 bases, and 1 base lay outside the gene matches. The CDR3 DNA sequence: TGTGCCAGCAGGGGACAGGGGGACAATCAGCCCCAGCATTTT. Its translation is CASRGQGDNQPQHF. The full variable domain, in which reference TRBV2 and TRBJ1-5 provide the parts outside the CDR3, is EPEVTQTPSHQVTQMGQEVILRCVPISNHLYFYWYRQILGQKVEFLVSFYNNEISEKSEIFDDQFSVERPDGSNFTLKIRSTKLEDSAMYFCASRGQGDNQPQHFGDGTRLSIL.

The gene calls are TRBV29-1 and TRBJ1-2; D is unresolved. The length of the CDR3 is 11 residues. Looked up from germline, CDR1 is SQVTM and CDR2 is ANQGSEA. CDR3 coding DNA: TGCAGTGGCGACGGGTACTATGGCTACACCTTC. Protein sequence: CSGDGYYGYTF.

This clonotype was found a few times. Here the CDR3 DNA reads TGTGCCAGCAGGTACAGGGGAAATTCACCCCTCCACTTT. It specifies CASRYRGNSPLHF. The rearrangement joins TRBV6-5 to TRBJ1-6; TRBD1 aligns across 7 bases. The CDR3 is 13 amino acids. Germline CDR1 reads MNHEY; CDR2 reads SVGAGI. After removal of 6 bases from V and 7 bases from J, the junction contained 3 bases not matched to a gene.

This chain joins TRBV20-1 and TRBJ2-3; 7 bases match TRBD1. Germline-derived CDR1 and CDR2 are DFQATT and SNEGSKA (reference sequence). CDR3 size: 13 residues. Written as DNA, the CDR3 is TGCAGCTATAGGGGGCCCTCCACAGATACGCAGTATTTT. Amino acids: CSYRGPSTDTQYF.